The entry below gives a single T cell receptor beta chain sequence along with its context. Its antigen is unknown. Per-base qualities were not stored, and no clone one base away is much larger. The immunoSEQ Assay, a bias-controlled multiplex PCR, was used to amplify TCRbeta CDR3 regions from genomic DNA. The original methods were these. Within the assay, amplification of reference gene primers was used to estimate how many nucleated cells each sample contained. To quantify the absolute abundance of each unique TCRbeta CDR3 rearrangement, sequence reads were collapsed and filtered. For each sample, productive Simpson clonality was calculated as the square root of Simpson's diversity index over productive rearrangements. This is the immuneACCESS table as TCRdb keeps it, with only in-frame sequences that have V and J called. A part of the clones is gone; compared with another copy, unresolved V genes explain less than half, and the rest is unexplained. The DNA was the basis for D and trimming; V, J and clone size are from that table. This sample gives 300,000 to 400,000 clones in total; 85% to 90% of them show up just once. Of the sample, more than 1% falls within the top ten clones.

The data were taken from a study of blood T cell repertoires in COVID-19 (dated by TCRdb to about 2020). At the level of the whole study: The collaborator samples originated in the United States, Italy and Spain and spanned the acute and convalescent phases of COVID-19. The repertoires were released in a freely available public database meant as a resource for research on the immune response to SARS-CoV-2. Nearly every sample came with metadata listing a de-identified subject ID, COVID-19 status, age in years and sex. The prospective study material was composed of cDNA or gDNA derived from T cells, B-cell-depleted T cells, or PBMCs. Where available, HLA class I and class II types were taken from metadata supplied by the sample provider and were not determined by assay-based typing. Samples came from the ongoing ImmuneRACE study (first 160 participants) plus 1,254 subjects from 6 global collaborators. The dataset comprised deeply sampled blood TCRbeta repertoires from subjects exposed to, actively infected with, or recovered from COVID-19.

Enrolling through a virtual design, the prospective study's participants ranged in age from roughly 18 to 90 years and lived across about two dozen United States geographic areas. Cohort assignment in the prospective study relied on participant-reported clinical history from a screening survey and a study questionnaire. Recovered participants in ImmuneRACE Cohort 3 were defined as having two consecutive negative NP/OP PCR tests, clearance from a healthcare professional, or resolution of symptoms. Mobile phlebotomists in the prospective study collected whole blood, serum and a nasopharyngeal or oropharyngeal swab from every participant. Participants in the prospective study had the option to provide additional blood draws and questionnaires over an approximately two-month period. Prospective study blood samples were shipped either frozen or at room temperature before DNA extraction. General findings and caveats noted by the study authors: The quantity of clinical and demographic metadata differed by source and by participant and was supplied without curation.

Sequencing was carried out using PBMCs or T cells enriched from blood (not recorded which). The clonotype was recovered from a woman aged 18-29 years who had recovered from COVID-19.

DNA sequence: TGTGCCAGCACCGATCGGGTTGGGTTCCGGCAGTACTTC. Its translation reads: CASTDRVGFRQYF. Recombination linked TRBV5-6 to TRBJ2-7; the D gene identity is not certain. Its CDR3 holds 13 amino acids, cysteine through phenylalanine. CDR3 DNA only is kept here, 39 bases in frame from base 1. V loses 6 bases, J loses 9 bases, and the germline ends lie 19 bases apart. CDR1 and CDR2 (SGHDT, YYEEEE) derive from the germline V gene.